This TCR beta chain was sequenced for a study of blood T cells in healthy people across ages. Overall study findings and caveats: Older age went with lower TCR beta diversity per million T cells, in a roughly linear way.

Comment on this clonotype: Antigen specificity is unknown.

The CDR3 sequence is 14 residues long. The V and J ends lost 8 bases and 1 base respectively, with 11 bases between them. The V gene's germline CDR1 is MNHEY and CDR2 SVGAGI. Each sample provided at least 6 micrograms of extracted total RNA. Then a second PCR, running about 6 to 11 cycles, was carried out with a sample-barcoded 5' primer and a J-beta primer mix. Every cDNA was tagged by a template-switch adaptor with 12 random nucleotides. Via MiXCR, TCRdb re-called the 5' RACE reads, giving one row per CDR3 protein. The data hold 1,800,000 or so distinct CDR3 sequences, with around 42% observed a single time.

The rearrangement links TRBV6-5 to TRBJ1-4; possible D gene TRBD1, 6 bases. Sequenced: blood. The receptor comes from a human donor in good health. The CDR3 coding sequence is TGTGCCAGCGGAGAGGGGGTAACTAATGAAAAACTGTTTTTT. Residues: CASGEGVTNEKLFF.